This T cell receptor beta chain was identified during a study of blood T cell repertoires in COVID-19. Measured with immunoSEQ multiplex PCR; TCRdb has only the in-frame clones, and not every one. The sample yields approximately 5,900 clones, about 90% seen once. CDR3 length equals 16 residues. Germline loops: CDR1 KGHSH, CDR2 LQKENI. The V end was cut by 3 bases, the J end by 1 base, with 13 bases between. The TCR comes from a human donor in a cohort sampled during active COVID-19. The sequencing input was peripheral blood. This chain links TRBV18 with TRBJ2-1; maybe TRBD2 (5 bases). CDR3 sequence (DNA): TGTGCCAGCTCACCCCTATCGGGGTGGTCCTACAATGAGCAGTTCTTC. Protein sequence: CASSPLSGWSYNEQFF.